Included here is one TCR beta chain sequence, with context. Sequencing used immunoSEQ multiplex PCR; TCRdb keeps in-frame clones, though not all of them. Of 95,000 to 100,000 clones listed, around 82% are singletons. V trimming: 3 bases; J trimming: 7 bases; junction bases outside the gene matches: 5. Germline assignment: CDR1 MNHNS and CDR2 SASEGT. The CDR3 totals 15 residues. These data are taken from a study of control samples from healthy donors and cancer patients. This chain uses TRBV6-1 with TRBJ2-1; TRBD2 agrees at 11 bases. Sequences were obtained from blood. The receptor comes from a man in his fifties or sixties in good health. The CDR3 protein is CASSDGLAGGNEQFF. Written as DNA, the CDR3 is TGTGCCAGCAGTGATGGTCTAGCGGGGGGAAATGAGCAGTTCTTC.